These T cell receptor beta chains were read from a single sample in a study of T-cell memory formation after mild COVID-19. TCRdb called the 5' RACE reads again in MiXCR, with one record for every CDR3 protein. This table has approximately 570,000 distinct CDR3 sequences, around 17% appearing once. Sequencing input: PBMCs or a T cell subset sorted from them (not recorded which). These receptors were obtained from an adult woman who had mild COVID-19 (a few samples of this study predate the infection). Cell type and time point are not known. Both conserved end residues are part of each CDR3. The D gene is left open where the match is weak. Not every row has a clone size; where given, it reads once, few, many or a size class.

v_gene	j_gene	d_gene	abundance	CDR3aa	CDR3nt
TRBV20-1	TRBJ2-7	-	few	CSAREEKVSYEQYF	TGCAGTGCTAGAGAGGAGAAAGTATCCTACGAGCAGTACTTC
TRBV7-8	TRBJ2-3	TRBD2	few	CASSLEVSGLAASTDTQYF	TGTGCCAGCAGCTTAGAGGTTTCCGGACTAGCGGCTAGCACAGATACGCAGTATTTT
TRBV24-1	TRBJ2-2	-	-	CATSDLDRYTGELFF	TGTGCCACCAGTGATTTGGACCGATACACCGGGGAGCTGTTTTTT
TRBV24-1	TRBJ2-1	TRBD2	-	CATSDYRAGSSYNEQFF	TGTGCCACCAGTGATTATAGAGCGGGAAGCTCCTACAATGAGCAGTTCTTC
TRBV20-1	TRBJ2-3	TRBD1	-	CSAIPAETGDTQYF	TGCAGTGCTATCCCGGCGGAGACAGGGGATACGCAGTATTTT
TRBV5-6	TRBJ1-1	-	-	CASSLRVGARTEAFF	TGTGCCAGCAGCTTGCGAGTGGGGGCCAGGACTGAAGCTTTCTTT
TRBV7-9	TRBJ2-7	TRBD1	-	CASSNANRGSLGEQYF	TGTGCCAGCAGCAACGCGAACAGGGGGTCTTTGGGCGAGCAGTACTTC
TRBV7-3	TRBJ1-2	TRBD1	-	CASSSGQFNGYTF	TGTGCCAGCAGCTCGGGACAGTTTAATGGCTACACCTTC
TRBV11-2	TRBJ1-1	-	-	CASSLVSANTEAFF	TGTGCCAGCAGCTTAGTTTCAGCTAACACTGAAGCTTTCTTT
TRBV7-9	TRBJ2-2	-	-	CASGGDTGELFF	TGTGCCAGCGGCGGAGACACCGGGGAGCTGTTTTTT
TRBV2	TRBJ2-2	-	-	CASVGANTGELFF	TGTGCCAGCGTGGGCGCGAACACCGGGGAGCTGTTTTTT
TRBV29-1	TRBJ2-2	-	few	CSGDQGGQLVTGELFF	TGCAGCGGTGATCAGGGAGGACAGCTAGTAACCGGGGAGCTGTTTTTT
TRBV5-1	TRBJ2-3	-	-	CASSVGRLSDTQYF	TGCGCCAGCAGCGTGGGAAGACTCTCTGATACGCAGTATTTT
TRBV7-9	TRBJ2-1	TRBD2	-	CASSLDIVLAGGEEFF	TGTGCCAGCAGCTTAGATATCGTCCTAGCGGGAGGAGAGGAGTTCTTC
TRBV5-1	TRBJ2-7	-	-	CASSPPAGQTYEQYF	TGCGCCAGCAGCCCCCCCGCAGGGCAAACCTACGAGCAGTACTTC
TRBV12-3/TRBV12-4	TRBJ1-5	-	few	CASSAVAGNQPQHF	TGTGCCAGCAGTGCGGTGGCAGGCAATCAGCCCCAGCATTTT
TRBV30	TRBJ1-5	-	few	CAWSVPHGGQPQHF	TGTGCCTGGAGTGTTCCGCATGGGGGACAGCCCCAGCATTTT
TRBV30	TRBJ2-3	TRBD1	few	CAGRGQGDNYRSTDTQYF	TGTGCCGGGAGAGGCCAGGGGGACAACTACCGTAGCACAGATACGCAGTATTTT
TRBV4-3	TRBJ1-4	-	-	CASRLALRGKKLFF	TGCGCCAGCCGACTCGCCCTCCGGGGGAAAAAACTGTTTTTT
TRBV10-3	TRBJ2-3	TRBD2	few	CAISALWTSGRDVTDTQYF	TGTGCCATCAGTGCCTTGTGGACTAGCGGGAGGGATGTGACAGATACGCAGTATTTT
TRBV19	TRBJ2-2	-	few	CASSIEGGELFF	TGTGCCAGTAGTATAGAAGGCGGGGAGCTGTTTTTT
TRBV3-1	TRBJ1-2	-	few	CASSLTGKAERF	TGTGCCAGCAGCCTGACAGGAAAAGCTGAACGTTTC
TRBV7-8	TRBJ2-3	-	-	CASSLNRLKLGDTQYF	TGTGCCAGCAGCTTAAATAGGCTGAAACTTGGAGATACGCAGTATTTT
TRBV18	TRBJ2-1	TRBD1	few	CASSPDRGLYNEQFF	TGTGCCAGCTCACCTGACAGGGGTCTCTACAATGAGCAGTTCTTC
TRBV3-1	TRBJ2-4	TRBD1	many	CASSLQGAKNIQYF	TGTGCCAGCAGCCTACAGGGGGCCAAAAACATTCAGTACTTC
TRBV5-1	TRBJ2-3	-	many	CASSPEPPDTQYF	TGCGCCAGCAGCCCGGAGCCCCCAGATACGCAGTATTTT
TRBV12-3/TRBV12-4	TRBJ1-5	-	few	CASSHRDLNPQHF	TGTGCCAGCAGCCACAGGGACCTTAATCCCCAGCATTTT
TRBV29-1	TRBJ2-2	-	few	CSVIRNTGELFF	TGCAGCGTTATACGGAACACCGGGGAGCTGTTTTTT
TRBV7-9	TRBJ2-3	TRBD2	-	CASSFQLDSGGGQYF	TGTGCCAGCAGCTTCCAGCTAGATAGCGGGGGCGGGCAGTATTTT